Below, 6 T cell receptor beta chains from the same sample are listed, as sequenced in a study of siplizumab effects on memory and regulatory T cells. Sequencing was performed with immunoSEQ multiplex PCR; in TCRdb, only in-frame clones are kept and a portion is missing. The sample contains approximately 82,000 clones, roughly 86% of which appear only once. Sample: Tregs sorted from blood. Every receptor here comes from a human donor in good health.

The chain links TRBV10-3 to TRBJ1-2; D perhaps matches TRBD1 (5 bases). Trimming cost V 5 bases and J 13 bases, with 23 bases left between them. The CDR3 is 14 residues long. CDR1 ENHRY and CDR2 SYGVKD come from the germline V gene. CDR3 bases: TGTGCCATCAGTCCCCGGGGCGGGGTCGGGTTTTCCACCTTC. Translated, it gives CAISPRGGVGFSTF.

The J gene is TRBJ1-5, the V gene TRBV9; possible D gene TRBD1, 5 bases. The germline CDR1 and CDR2 sequences are SGDLS and YYNGEE. V was clipped by 3 bases and J by 7 bases, with 17 bases between them. The CDR3 runs 15 residues. The CDR3 sequence is CASSADPFGGQPQHF. DNA of the CDR3: TGTGCCAGCAGCGCGGACCCCTTTGGGGGGCAGCCCCAGCATTTT. Full variable domain (missing parts from reference TRBV9 and TRBJ1-5): DSGVTQTPKHLITATGQRVTLRCSPRSGDLSVYWYQQSLDQGLQFLIQYYNGEERAKGNILERFSAQQFPDLHSELNLSSLELGDSALYFCASSADPFGGQPQHFGDGTRLSIL.

The V call is TRBV4-1, the J call TRBJ1-1, with 9 positions matching TRBD1. Looked up from germline, CDR1 is MGHRA and CDR2 is YSYEKL. J was trimmed by 3 bases and V by 1 base; bases with no gene match: 12. This CDR3 is 18 amino acids long. CDR3 protein: CASSQARQGGPGYTEAFF. The CDR3 nucleotides read TGCGCCAGCAGCCAAGCGCGACAGGGGGGTCCTGGATACACTGAAGCTTTCTTT.

This rearrangement joins TRBV14 to TRBJ2-6; D is unresolved. CDR3 size: 13 residues. Germline loops: CDR1 SGHDN, CDR2 FVKESK. V was pared by 4 bases and J by 8 bases, with 9 bases between. CDR3 residues: CASSPPGPNVLTF. The CDR3 bases are TGTGCCAGCAGCCCACCTGGACCCAACGTCCTGACTTTC. Using reference TRBV14 and TRBJ2-6 for the parts outside the CDR3, the full variable domain is EAGVTQFPSHSVIEKGQTVTLRCDPISGHDNLYWYRRVMGKEIKFLLHFVKESKQDESGMPNNRFLAERTGGTYSTLKVQPAELEDSGVYFCASSPPGPNVLTFGAGSRLTVL.

V and J are TRBV6-5 and TRBJ2-7; TRBD2 matches 11 bases. Germline V gene data show CDR1 as MNHEY and CDR2 as SVGAGI. The J segment lost 6 bases and the V segment lost 6 bases, leaving 4 bases of the junction unmatched. The CDR3 contains 13 residues. The CDR3 coding sequence is TGTGCCAGCAGACGACTAGCGGGATTCGAGCAGTACTTC. Residues: CASRRLAGFEQYF.

This sequence joins TRBV2 and TRBJ2-3, with D tentatively TRBD1 (5 bases). The length of the CDR3 is 15 residues. CDR1 is SNHLY, CDR2 FYNNEI, per germline. V lost 1 base to trimming and J lost 2 bases, with 10 bases between them. As DNA, the CDR3 is TGTGCCAGCAGTGAAGGGAGACAGATCACAGATACGCAGTATTTT. Translating it yields CASSEGRQITDTQYF. The whole variable domain, filled in from reference TRBV2 and TRBJ2-3, reads EPEVTQTPSHQVTQMGQEVILRCVPISNHLYFYWYRQILGQKVEFLVSFYNNEISEKSEIFDDQFSVERPDGSNFTLKIRSTKLEDSAMYFCASSEGRQITDTQYFGPGTRLTVL.